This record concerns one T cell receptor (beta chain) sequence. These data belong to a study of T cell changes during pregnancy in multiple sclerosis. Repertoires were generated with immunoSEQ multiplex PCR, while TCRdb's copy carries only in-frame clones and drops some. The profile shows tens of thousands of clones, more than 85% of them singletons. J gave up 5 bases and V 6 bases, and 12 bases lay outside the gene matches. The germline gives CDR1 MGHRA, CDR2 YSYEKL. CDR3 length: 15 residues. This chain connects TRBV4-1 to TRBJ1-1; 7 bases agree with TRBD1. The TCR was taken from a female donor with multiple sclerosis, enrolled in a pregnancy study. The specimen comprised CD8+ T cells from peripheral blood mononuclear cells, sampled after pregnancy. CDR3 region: CASSLSQGVGTEAFF. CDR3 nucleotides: TGCGCCAGCAGTCTTAGTCAGGGGGTGGGTACTGAAGCTTTCTTT.